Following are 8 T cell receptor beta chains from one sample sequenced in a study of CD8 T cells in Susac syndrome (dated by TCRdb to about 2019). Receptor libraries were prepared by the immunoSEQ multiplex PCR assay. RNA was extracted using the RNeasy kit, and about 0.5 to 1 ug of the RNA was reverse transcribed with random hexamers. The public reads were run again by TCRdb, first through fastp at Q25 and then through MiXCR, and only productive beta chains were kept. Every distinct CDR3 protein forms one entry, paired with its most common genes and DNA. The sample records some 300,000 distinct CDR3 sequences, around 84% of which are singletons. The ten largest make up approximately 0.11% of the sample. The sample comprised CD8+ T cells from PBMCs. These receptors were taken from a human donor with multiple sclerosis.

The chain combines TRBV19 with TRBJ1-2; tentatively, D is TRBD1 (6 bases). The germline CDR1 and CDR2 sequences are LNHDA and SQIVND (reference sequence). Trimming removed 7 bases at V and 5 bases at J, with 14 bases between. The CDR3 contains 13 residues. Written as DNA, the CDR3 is TGTGCCAGTATACCGACAGGTCAATATGGCTACACCTTC. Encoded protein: CASIPTGQYGYTF. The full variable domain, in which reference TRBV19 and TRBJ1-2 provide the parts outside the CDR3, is DGGITQSPKYLFRKEGQNVTLSCEQNLNHDAMYWYRQDPGQGLRLIYYSQIVNDFQKGDIAEGYSVSREKKESFPLTVTSAQKNPTAFYLCASIPTGQYGYTFGSGTRLTVV.

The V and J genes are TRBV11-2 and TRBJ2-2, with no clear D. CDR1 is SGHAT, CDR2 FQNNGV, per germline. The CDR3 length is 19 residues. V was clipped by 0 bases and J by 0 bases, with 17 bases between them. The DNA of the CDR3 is TGTGCCAGCAGCTTAGATCCCTTCGTCGCCTTATCGAACACCGGGGAGCTGTTTTTT. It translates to CASSLDPFVALSNTGELFF.

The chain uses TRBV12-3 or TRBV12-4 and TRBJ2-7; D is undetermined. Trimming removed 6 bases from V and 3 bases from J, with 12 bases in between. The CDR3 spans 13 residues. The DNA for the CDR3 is TGTGCCAGCAGGTTCGCGCCTGGCTACGAGCAGTACTTC. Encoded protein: CASRFAPGYEQYF.

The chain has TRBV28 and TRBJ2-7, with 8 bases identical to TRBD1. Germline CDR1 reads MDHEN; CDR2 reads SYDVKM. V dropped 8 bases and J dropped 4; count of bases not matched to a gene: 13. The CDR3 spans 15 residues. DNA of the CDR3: TGTGCCAGCCTCCCCGGCGCAGGGGGCACGTACGAGCAGTACTTC. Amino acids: CASLPGAGGTYEQYF.

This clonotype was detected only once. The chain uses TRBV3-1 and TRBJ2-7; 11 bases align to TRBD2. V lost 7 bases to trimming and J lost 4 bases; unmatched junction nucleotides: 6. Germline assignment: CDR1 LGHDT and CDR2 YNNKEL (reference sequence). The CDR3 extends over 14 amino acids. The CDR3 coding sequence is TGTGCCAGCACCCCCGGGACTAGCGGTTACGAGCAGTACTTC. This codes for CASTPGTSGYEQYF.

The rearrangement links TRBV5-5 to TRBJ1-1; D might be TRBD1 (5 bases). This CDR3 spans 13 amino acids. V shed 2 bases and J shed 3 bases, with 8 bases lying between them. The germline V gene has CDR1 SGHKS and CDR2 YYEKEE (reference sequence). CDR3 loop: CASSFGRDTEAFF. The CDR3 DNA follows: TGTGCCAGCAGCTTTGGCAGGGACACTGAAGCTTTCTTT. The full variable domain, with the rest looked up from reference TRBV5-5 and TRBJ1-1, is DAGVTQSPTHLIKTRGQQVTLRCSPISGHKSVSWYQQVLGQGPQFIFQYYEKEERGRGNFPDRFSARQFPNYSSELNVNALLLGDSALYLCASSFGRDTEAFFGQGTRLTVV.

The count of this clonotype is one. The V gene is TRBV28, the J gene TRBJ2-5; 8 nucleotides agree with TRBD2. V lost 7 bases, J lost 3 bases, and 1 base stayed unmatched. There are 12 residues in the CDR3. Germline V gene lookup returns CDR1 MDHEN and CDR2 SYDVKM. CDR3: CASKLAEETQYF. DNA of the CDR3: TGTGCCAGCAAACTAGCGGAAGAGACCCAGTACTTC. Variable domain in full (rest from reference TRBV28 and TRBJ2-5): DVKVTQSSRYLVKRTGEKVFLECVQDMDHENMFWYRQDPGLGLRLIYFSYDVKMKEKGDIPEGYSVSREKKERFSLILESASTNQTSMYLCASKLAEETQYFGPGTRLLVL.

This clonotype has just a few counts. CDR3: CASSEVVHSYEQYF. CDR3 nucleotides: TGTGCCAGCAGTGAGGTGGTCCACTCCTACGAGCAGTACTTC. The chain employs TRBV6-1 and TRBJ2-7, with D unclear. The CDR3 sequence is 14 residues long. V was pared by 3 bases and J by 0 bases, with 9 bases between. Germline CDR1 reads MNHNS; CDR2 reads SASEGT.